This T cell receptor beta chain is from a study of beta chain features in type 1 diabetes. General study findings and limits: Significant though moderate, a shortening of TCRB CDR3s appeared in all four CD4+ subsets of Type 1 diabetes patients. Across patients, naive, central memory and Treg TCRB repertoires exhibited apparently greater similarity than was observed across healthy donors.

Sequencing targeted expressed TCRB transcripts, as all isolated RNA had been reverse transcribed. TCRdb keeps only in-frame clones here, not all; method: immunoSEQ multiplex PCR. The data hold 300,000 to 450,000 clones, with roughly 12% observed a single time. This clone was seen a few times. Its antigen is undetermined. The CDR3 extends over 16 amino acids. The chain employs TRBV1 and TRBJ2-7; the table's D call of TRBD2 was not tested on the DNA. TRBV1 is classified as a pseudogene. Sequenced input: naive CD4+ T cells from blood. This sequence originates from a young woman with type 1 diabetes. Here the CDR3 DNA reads TGCACCAGCAGCCAAGTCCTAGCGGGAGGCTTCCACGAGCAGTACTTC. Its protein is CTSSQVLAGGFHEQYF.